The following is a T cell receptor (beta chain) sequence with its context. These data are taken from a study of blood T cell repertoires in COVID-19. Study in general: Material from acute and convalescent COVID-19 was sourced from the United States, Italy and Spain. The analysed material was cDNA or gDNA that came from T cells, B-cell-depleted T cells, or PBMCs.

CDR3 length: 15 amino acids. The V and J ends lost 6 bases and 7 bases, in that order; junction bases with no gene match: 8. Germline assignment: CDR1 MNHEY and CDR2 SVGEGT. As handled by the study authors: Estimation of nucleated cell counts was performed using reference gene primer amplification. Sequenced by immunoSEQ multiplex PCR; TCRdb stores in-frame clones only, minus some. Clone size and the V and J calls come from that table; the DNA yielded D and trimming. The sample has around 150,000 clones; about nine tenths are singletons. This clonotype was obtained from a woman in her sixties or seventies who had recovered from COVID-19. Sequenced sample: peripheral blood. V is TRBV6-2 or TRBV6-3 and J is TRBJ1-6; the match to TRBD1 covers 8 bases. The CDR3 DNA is TGTGCCAGCAGCCGCTCGGACAGGGTAAATTCACCCCTCCACTTT. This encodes CASSRSDRVNSPLHF.